These 26 T cell receptor beta chains originate from one sample sequenced in a study of identical twins' blood T cells. One entry per CDR3 protein, called by TCRdb with MiXCR from the 5' RACE reads. This table has hundreds of thousands of distinct CDR3 sequences, roughly 30% appearing once. The sequenced sample consisted of PBMCs. The origin of the receptors is a woman between 18 and 49 years old in good health.

The V call is TRBV7-6, the J call TRBJ1-1; D remains unclear. Trimming took off 3 bases at V and 7 bases at J, with 9 bases between the two ends. The CDR3 contains 12 residues. Germline V gives CDR1 SGHVS, CDR2 FNYEAQ. The chain's CDR3 is CASSFLRGEAFF. The CDR3 DNA reads TGTGCCAGCAGCTTCTTGAGAGGTGAAGCTTTCTTT.

Ten or more counts support this clonotype. The rearrangement joins TRBV20-1 to TRBJ1-5; TRBD1 is a possible D gene (5 bases). Trimming pared 0 bases from V and 3 bases from J, leaving 9 bases between. This CDR3 has 14 amino acids. Germline V gives CDR1 DFQATT, CDR2 SNEGSKA (reference sequence). CDR3: CSAREAGPNQPQHF. DNA for the CDR3: TGCAGTGCTAGAGAAGCAGGGCCCAATCAGCCCCAGCATTTT.

A remark on this clonotype: This clone may be a read error of a much larger clone one base away. The chain links TRBV29-1 to TRBJ2-2; 7 nucleotides match TRBD2. The CDR3 sequence is 14 residues long. Per germline, CDR1 SQVTM and CDR2 ANQGSEA. V trimming: 4 bases; J trimming: 6 bases; junction bases outside the gene matches: 8. CDR3 nucleotide sequence: TGCAGCGTTGTCTGGCGGGAGCACGCCGGGGAGCTGTTTTTT. Translated, it gives CSVVWREHAGELFF.

As for this clonotype: The junction departs from germline at one end; a sequencing error may be responsible. The chain has TRBV29-1 and TRBJ1-1; D unclear. The CDR3 loop spans 9 amino acids. Germline V gene sequence: CDR1 SQVTM, CDR2 ANQGSEA. This CDR3 is CGVDYAAFF. The DNA of the CDR3 is TGCGGCGTTGATTATGCGGCTTTCTTT. Looking up the rest from reference TRBV29-1 and TRBJ1-1 gives the full variable domain: SAVISQKPSRDICQRGTSLTIQCQVDSQVTMMFWYRQQPGQSLTLIATANQGSEATYESGFVIDKFPISRPNLTFSTLTVSNMSPEDSSIYLCGVDYAAFFGQGTRLTVV.

This clonotype was seen many times. Written as DNA, the CDR3 is TGTGCCAGCAGTCTAGTGGGACTGAGGAACACTGAAGCTTTCTTT. Protein product: CASSLVGLRNTEAFF. J is TRBJ1-1 and V is TRBV2, with a possible D match to TRBD1 (5 bases). The length of the CDR3 is 15 residues. V lost 5 bases and J lost 1, with 14 bases in between. Germline loops: CDR1 SNHLY, CDR2 FYNNEI.

This clonotype was counted between two and nine times. This chain connects TRBV18 to TRBJ2-7; 8 bases agree with TRBD1. The CDR3 runs to 16 residues. Trimming at V came to 4 bases and at J to 6 bases, leaving 14 bases not matched to a gene. Per germline, CDR1 KGHSH and CDR2 LQKENI. The CDR3 nucleotides are TGTGCCAGCTCACGGGGATGGGACAGGAGTTTTCGCGAGCAGTACTTC. Translated: CASSRGWDRSFREQYF.

The chain carries TRBV18 and TRBJ2-5; D ambiguous. The length of the CDR3 is 14 residues. Germline V lookup: CDR1 KGHSH, CDR2 LQKENI. V was trimmed by 2 bases and J by 2 bases, leaving 9 bases between them. The CDR3 nucleotides are TGTGCCAGCTCACCATCCGCACCGCAAGAGACCCAGTACTTC. It translates to CASSPSAPQETQYF.

The gene calls are TRBV5-1 and TRBJ1-2; 9 positions agree with TRBD1. V dropped 5 bases and J dropped 8; count of bases not matched to a gene: 10. Germline lookup yields CDR1 SGHRS and CDR2 YFSETQ. This CDR3 is built from 14 residues. The CDR3 reads CASSFQDRGWGYTF. CDR3 nucleotide sequence: TGCGCCAGCAGTTTTCAGGACAGGGGATGGGGCTACACCTTC.

This clonotype was observed a few times. V and J are TRBV27 and TRBJ1-1; D unclear. The CDR3 contains 14 residues. The germline CDR1 and CDR2 sequences are MNHEY and SMNVEV (reference sequence). V was clipped by 6 bases and J by 5 bases, with 16 bases between them. The CDR3 bases are TGTGCCAGCAGCCCGGTTCGGTTTGGTACTGAAGCTTTCTTT. Its translation: CASSPVRFGTEAFF.

There are a few counts of this clonotype. The J gene is TRBJ2-7, the V gene TRBV5-1; D is unresolved. The CDR3 is 12 amino acids. Deletions cut 0 bases from V and 5 bases from J, with 6 bases between. CDR1 and CDR2 (germline): SGHRS, YFSETQ. CDR3 in amino acids: CASSLVLDEQYF. DNA for the CDR3: TGCGCCAGCAGCTTGGTTCTGGACGAGCAGTACTTC.

The chain employs TRBV18 and TRBJ2-7; the match to TRBD2 covers 11 bases. J gave up 3 bases and V 3 bases, and 4 bases lay outside the gene matches. This CDR3 is 15 amino acids long. CDR1 is KGHSH and CDR2 is LQKENI in the germline V gene. CDR3 sequence reads: CASSPPGLADYEQYF. DNA of the CDR3: TGTGCCAGCTCACCTCCGGGACTAGCGGACTACGAGCAGTACTTC.

The V gene is TRBV27, the J gene TRBJ2-3; TRBD1 is a possible D gene (6 bases). The V and J ends lost 2 bases and 4 bases respectively, with 13 bases between them. Germline values: CDR1 MNHEY, CDR2 SMNVEV (reference sequence). This CDR3 is 15 amino acids long. The CDR3 loop is CASSLGTGRSDTQYF. The CDR3 region has the DNA TGTGCCAGCAGTTTAGGAACAGGGAGATCAGATACGCAGTATTTT.

This clonotype was seen a handful of times. The gene calls are TRBV11-3 and TRBJ2-1, with a possible D match to TRBD1 (6 bases). Germline V gene lookup returns CDR1 SGHNT and CDR2 YENEEA. This CDR3 has 14 residues. V dropped 5 bases and J dropped 6 bases, with 14 bases sitting between them. In nucleotides, the CDR3 is TGTGCCAGCAGCGCCGCAGGGGTCATCAATGAGCAGTTCTTC. Encoded protein: CASSAAGVINEQFF. The complete variable domain, with remaining parts taken from reference TRBV11-3 and TRBJ2-1, reads EAGVVQSPRYKIIEKKQPVAFWCNPISGHNTLYWYLQNLGQGPELLIRYENEEAVDDSQLPKDRFSAERLKGVDSTLKIQPAELGDSAVYLCASSAAGVINEQFFGPGTRLTVL.

The V and J genes are TRBV29-1 and TRBJ1-1; weak D call: TRBD1 (6 bases). The CDR3 runs to 13 residues. CDR1 is SQVTM and CDR2 is ANQGSEA in the germline V gene. V shed 6 bases and J shed 6 bases, with 17 bases lying between them. The CDR3 loop reads CSVNPGGAAEAFF. Written as DNA, the CDR3 is TGCAGCGTCAACCCTGGGGGGGCGGCTGAAGCTTTCTTT.

The rearrangement joins TRBV9 to TRBJ2-2; D uncertain. Germline V gives CDR1 SGDLS, CDR2 YYNGEE. The CDR3 loop spans 16 amino acids. Trimming removed 3 bases from V and 3 bases from J, with 15 bases in between. DNA of the CDR3: TGTGCCAGCAGCGACCGGGCCCCCGTTGACACCGGGGAGCTGTTTTTT. It encodes CASSDRAPVDTGELFF.

Turning to this clonotype: Compared with germline, one end of the junction differs, possibly owing to a read error. The chain carries TRBV7-2 and TRBJ1-2, with TRBD1 as a possible D gene (6 bases). Germline lookup yields CDR1 SGHTA and CDR2 FQGNSA. CDR3 length equals 13 residues. The CDR3 here is CASSPQGNFGYTF. The CDR3 bases are TGTGCCAGCAGCCCTCAGGGGAACTTTGGCTACACCTTC.

DNA for the CDR3: TGCAGCGTTGGAGGGCTTTCTAGCGGGAAACGGTGGGAGCAGTTCTTC. Translation: CSVGGLSSGKRWEQFF. V is TRBV29-1 and J is TRBJ2-1; 9 bases line up with TRBD2. This CDR3 is built from 16 residues. Germline loops: CDR1 SQVTM, CDR2 ANQGSEA. Trimming at V came to 4 bases and at J to 10 bases, leaving 17 bases not matched to a gene.

This clonotype was seen only a few times. The chain has TRBV29-1 and TRBJ1-2; possible D gene TRBD1, 6 bases. CDR3 size: 11 residues. Trimming took off 7 bases at V and 8 bases at J, with 14 bases between the two ends. The germline V gene encodes CDR1 SQVTM and CDR2 ANQGSEA. The CDR3, as DNA: TGCAGCGCACCAGGGGAGGTGGGCTACACCTTC. Encoded protein: CSAPGEVGYTF.

The genes are TRBV29-1 and TRBJ2-5; D gene unclear. V was cut by 6 bases and J by 2 bases, with 7 bases left in between. The germline V gene encodes CDR1 SQVTM and CDR2 ANQGSEA. CDR3 length: 11 amino acids. The CDR3, as DNA: TGCAGCGTAAACGGGCAAGAGACCCAGTACTTC. This encodes CSVNGQETQYF.

The chain's CDR3 is CSARDRVQSSYNSPLHF. In DNA, the CDR3 is TGCAGTGCTAGAGATAGGGTTCAGAGCTCCTATAATTCACCCCTCCACTTT. The chain has TRBV20-1 and TRBJ1-6; unclear D gene. This CDR3 is built from 17 residues. Per germline, CDR1 DFQATT and CDR2 SNEGSKA (reference sequence). Between the trimmed V and J ends, which lost 0 bases and 0 bases, there was a span of 12 bases.

There are a few counts of this clonotype. This rearrangement joins TRBV5-1 to TRBJ1-3, with D possibly matching TRBD1 (5 bases). From germline, CDR1 is SGHRS and CDR2 YFSETQ. The V and J ends lost 0 bases and 0 bases respectively, with 10 bases between them. This CDR3 contains 16 residues. CDR3 DNA: TGCGCCAGCAGCTTGGGAGGACAAAACTCTGGAAACACCATATATTTT. This sequence encodes CASSLGGQNSGNTIYF.

This clonotype has only a few counts. This rearrangement joins TRBV30 to TRBJ2-7; the D is unclear. The CDR3 runs to 11 residues. The germline V gene encodes CDR1 GTSNPN and CDR2 SVGIG (reference sequence). The CDR3 sequence is CTSGRSYEQYF. CDR3 DNA sequence: TGTACTTCGGGTCGGAGCTACGAGCAGTACTTC. The entire variable domain, with the rest obtained from reference TRBV30 and TRBJ2-7, is as follows: SQTIHQWPATLVQPVGSPLSLECTVEGTSNPNLYWYRQAAGRGLQLLFYSVGIGQISSEVPQNLSASRPQDRQFILSSKKLLLSDSGFYLCTSGRSYEQYFGPGTRLTVT.

This clonotype was picked up many times. V is TRBV6-5 and J is TRBJ2-2; D is uncertain. Trimming removed 0 bases from V and 3 bases from J, with 5 bases in between. CDR3 length: 14 residues. Germline CDR1 and CDR2: MNHEY and SVGAGI. The CDR3 sequence is CASSYSFHTGELFF. The DNA of the CDR3 is TGTGCCAGCAGTTACTCGTTTCACACCGGGGAGCTGTTTTTT.

This chain uses TRBV12-5 with TRBJ1-6; D remains ambiguous. V dropped 8 bases and J dropped 7 bases, with 12 bases sitting between them. CDR1 LGHNT and CDR2 FRNRAP come from the germline V gene. The CDR3 consists of 13 residues. This CDR3 reads CASSRTENSPLHF. In DNA, the CDR3 is TGTGCTAGTAGTCGGACGGAAAATTCACCCCTCCACTTT.

This clonotype was observed many times. The chain links TRBV6-2 or TRBV6-3 to TRBJ1-2; D remains ambiguous. The CDR3 runs 13 residues. CDR1 MNHEY and CDR2 SVGEGT come from the germline V gene. V gave up 3 bases and J gave up 3 bases, with 8 bases separating them. The CDR3 protein is CASSYHRDYGYTF. The CDR3 DNA follows: TGTGCCAGCAGTTATCATCGCGACTATGGCTACACCTTC.

This clonotype has just a few counts. The V and J genes are TRBV29-1 and TRBJ1-3; 7 bases match TRBD1. The CDR3 has 14 residues. Germline trimming cut 7 bases from V and 2 bases from J; bases unmatched to any gene: 8. The germline CDR1 and CDR2 sequences are SQVTM and ANQGSEA. The DNA of the CDR3 is TGCAGCGCCACCGACAGGGTTGCTGGAAACACCATATATTTT. This gives the protein CSATDRVAGNTIYF.